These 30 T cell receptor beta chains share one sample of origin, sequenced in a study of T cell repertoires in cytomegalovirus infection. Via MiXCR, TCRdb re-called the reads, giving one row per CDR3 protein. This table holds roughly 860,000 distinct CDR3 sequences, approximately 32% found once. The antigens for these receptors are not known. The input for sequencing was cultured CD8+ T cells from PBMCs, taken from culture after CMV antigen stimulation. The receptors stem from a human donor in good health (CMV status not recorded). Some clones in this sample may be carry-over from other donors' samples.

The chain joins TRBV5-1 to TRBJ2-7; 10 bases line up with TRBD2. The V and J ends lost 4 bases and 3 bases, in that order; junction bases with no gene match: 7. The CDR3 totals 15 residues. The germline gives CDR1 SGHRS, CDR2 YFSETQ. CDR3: CASSIGTSANYEQYF. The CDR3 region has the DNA TGCGCCAGCAGCATTGGGACTAGCGCTAACTACGAGCAGTACTTC.

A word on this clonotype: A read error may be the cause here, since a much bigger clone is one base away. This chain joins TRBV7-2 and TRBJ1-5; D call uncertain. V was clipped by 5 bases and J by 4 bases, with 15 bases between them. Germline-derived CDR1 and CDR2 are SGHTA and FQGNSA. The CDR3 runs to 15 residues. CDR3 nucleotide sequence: TGTGCCAGCAGCCCCGGGCCGGGGTGGAATCAGCCCCAGCATTTT. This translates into CASSPGPGWNQPQHF.

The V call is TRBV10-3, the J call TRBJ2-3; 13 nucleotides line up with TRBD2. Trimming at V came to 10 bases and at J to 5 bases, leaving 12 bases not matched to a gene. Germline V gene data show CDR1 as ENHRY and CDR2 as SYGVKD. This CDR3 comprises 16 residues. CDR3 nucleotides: TGTGCCACCGAGGCGGGACTAGCGGGGCTAGGAGATACGCAGTATTTT. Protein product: CATEAGLAGLGDTQYF.

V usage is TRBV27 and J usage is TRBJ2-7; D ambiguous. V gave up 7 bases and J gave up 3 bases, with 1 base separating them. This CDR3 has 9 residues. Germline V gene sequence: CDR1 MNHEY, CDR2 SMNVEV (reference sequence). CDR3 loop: CASNYEQYV. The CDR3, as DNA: TGTGCCAGCAACTACGAGCAGTACGTC.

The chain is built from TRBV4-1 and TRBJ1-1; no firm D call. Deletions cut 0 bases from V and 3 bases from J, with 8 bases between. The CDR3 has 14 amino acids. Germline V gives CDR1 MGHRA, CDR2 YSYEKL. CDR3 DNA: TGCGCCAGCAGCCAAGATGAAGGGTACACTGAAGCTTTCTTT. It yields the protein CASSQDEGYTEAFF.

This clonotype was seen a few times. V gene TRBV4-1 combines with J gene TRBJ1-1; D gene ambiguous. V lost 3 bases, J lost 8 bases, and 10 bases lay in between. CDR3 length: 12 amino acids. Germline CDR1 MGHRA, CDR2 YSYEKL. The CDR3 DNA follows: TGCGCCAGCAGCCATAAGGTGGGAGAAGCTTTCTTT. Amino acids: CASSHKVGEAFF.

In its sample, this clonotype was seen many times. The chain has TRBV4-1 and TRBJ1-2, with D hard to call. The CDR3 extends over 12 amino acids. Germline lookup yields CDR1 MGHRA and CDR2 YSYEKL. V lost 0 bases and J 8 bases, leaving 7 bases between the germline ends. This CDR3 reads CASSQDMDGYTF. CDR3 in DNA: TGCGCCAGCAGCCAAGACATGGACGGCTACACCTTC.

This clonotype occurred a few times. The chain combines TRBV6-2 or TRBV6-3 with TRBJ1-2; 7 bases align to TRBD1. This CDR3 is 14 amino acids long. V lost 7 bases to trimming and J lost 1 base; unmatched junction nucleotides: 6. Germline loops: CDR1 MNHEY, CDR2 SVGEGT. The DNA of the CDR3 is TGTGCCAGCACCTTCGACAGGGTTAACTATGGCTACACCTTC. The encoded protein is CASTFDRVNYGYTF.

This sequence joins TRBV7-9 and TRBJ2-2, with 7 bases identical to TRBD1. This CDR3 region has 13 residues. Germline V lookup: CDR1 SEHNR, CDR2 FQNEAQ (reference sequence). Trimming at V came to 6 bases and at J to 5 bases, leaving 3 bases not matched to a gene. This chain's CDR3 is CASRAGGTGELFF. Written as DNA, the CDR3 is TGTGCCAGCAGAGCAGGGGGAACCGGGGAGCTGTTTTTT.

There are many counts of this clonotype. CDR3 bases: TGTGCCAGCAGCTTAGCGTCTAATGAGCAGTTCTTC. The encoded protein is CASSLASNEQFF. The chain links TRBV7-6 to TRBJ2-1, with D hard to call. This CDR3 has 12 residues. The germline gives CDR1 SGHVS, CDR2 FNYEAQ. Trimming cost V 0 bases and J 7 bases, with 4 bases left between them. The full variable domain, its missing parts supplied by reference TRBV7-6 and TRBJ2-1, is GAGVSQSPRYKVTKRGQDVALRCDPISGHVSLYWYRQALGQGPEFLTYFNYEAQQDKSGLPNDRFSAERPEGSISTLTIQRTEQRDSAMYRCASSLASNEQFFGPGTRLTVL.

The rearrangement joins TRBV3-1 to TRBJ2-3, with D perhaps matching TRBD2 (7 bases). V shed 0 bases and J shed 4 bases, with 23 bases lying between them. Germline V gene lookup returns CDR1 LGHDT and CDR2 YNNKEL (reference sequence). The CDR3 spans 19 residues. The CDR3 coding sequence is TGTGCCAGCAGCCAAGATCATCCGGGGGGCCTTCTATCCCCAGATACGCAGTATTTT. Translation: CASSQDHPGGLLSPDTQYF.

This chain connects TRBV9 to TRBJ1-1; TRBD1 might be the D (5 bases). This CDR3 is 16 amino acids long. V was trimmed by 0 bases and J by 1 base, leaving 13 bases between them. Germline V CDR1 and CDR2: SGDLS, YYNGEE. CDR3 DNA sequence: TGTGCCAGCAGCGTAGGAGGAGTCGGGGCGAACACTGAAGCTTTCTTT. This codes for CASSVGGVGANTEAFF.

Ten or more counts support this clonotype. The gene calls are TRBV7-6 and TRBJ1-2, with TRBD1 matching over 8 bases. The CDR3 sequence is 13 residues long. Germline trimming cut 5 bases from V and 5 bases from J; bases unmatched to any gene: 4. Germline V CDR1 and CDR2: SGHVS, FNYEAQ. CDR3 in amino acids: CASSGGQDYGYTF. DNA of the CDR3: TGTGCCAGCAGCGGGGGACAGGATTATGGCTACACCTTC.

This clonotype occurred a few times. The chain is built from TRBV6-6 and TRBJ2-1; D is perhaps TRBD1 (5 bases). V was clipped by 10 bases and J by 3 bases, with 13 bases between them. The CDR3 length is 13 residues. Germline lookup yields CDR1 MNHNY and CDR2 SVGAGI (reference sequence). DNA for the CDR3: TGTGCCATCCTGACAGATATCTACAATGAGCAGTTCTTC. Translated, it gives CAILTDIYNEQFF.

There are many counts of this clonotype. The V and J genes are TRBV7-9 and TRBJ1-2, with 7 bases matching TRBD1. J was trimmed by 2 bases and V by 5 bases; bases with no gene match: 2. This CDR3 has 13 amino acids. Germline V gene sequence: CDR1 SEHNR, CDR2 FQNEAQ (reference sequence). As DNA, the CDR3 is TGTGCCAGCAGCAGACAGGGAAACTATGGCTACACCTTC. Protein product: CASSRQGNYGYTF. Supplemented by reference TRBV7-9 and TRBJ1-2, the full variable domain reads DTGVSQNPRHKITKRGQNVTFRCDPISEHNRLYWYRQTLGQGPEFLTYFQNEAQLEKSRLLSDRFSAERPKGSFSTLEIQRTEQGDSAMYLCASSRQGNYGYTFGSGTRLTVV.

The CDR3 sequence: CASSYSGGAASTDTQYF. The CDR3 coding sequence is TGTGCCAGCAGTTACTCGGGGGGCGCAGCTAGCACAGATACGCAGTATTTT. The rearrangement uses TRBV6-2 or TRBV6-3 and TRBJ2-3, with D perhaps TRBD1 or TRBD2 (6 bases each). V shed 0 bases and J shed 0 bases, with 13 bases lying between them. The CDR3 spans 17 residues. The germline CDR1 and CDR2 sequences are MNHEY and SVGEGT.

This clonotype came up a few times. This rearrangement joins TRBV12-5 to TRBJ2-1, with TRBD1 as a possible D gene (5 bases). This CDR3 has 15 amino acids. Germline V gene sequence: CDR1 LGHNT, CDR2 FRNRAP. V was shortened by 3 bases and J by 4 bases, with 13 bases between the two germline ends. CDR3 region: CASGFGAPGYNEQFF. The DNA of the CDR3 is TGTGCTAGTGGTTTTGGAGCCCCAGGGTACAATGAGCAGTTCTTC.

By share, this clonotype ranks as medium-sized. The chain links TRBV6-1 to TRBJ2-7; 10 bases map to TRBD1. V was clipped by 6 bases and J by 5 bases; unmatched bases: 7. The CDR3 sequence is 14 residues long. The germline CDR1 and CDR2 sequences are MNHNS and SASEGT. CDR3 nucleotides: TGTGCCAGCAGCCGAACGACAGGGGGCCACGAGCAGTACTTC. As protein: CASSRTTGGHEQYF.

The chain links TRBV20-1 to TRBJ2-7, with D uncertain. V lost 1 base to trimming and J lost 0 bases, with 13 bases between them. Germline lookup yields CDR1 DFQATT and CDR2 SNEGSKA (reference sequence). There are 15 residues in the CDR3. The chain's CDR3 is CSARVLRAPSYEQYF. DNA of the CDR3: TGCAGTGCTAGAGTTCTCCGGGCCCCCTCCTACGAGCAGTACTTC.

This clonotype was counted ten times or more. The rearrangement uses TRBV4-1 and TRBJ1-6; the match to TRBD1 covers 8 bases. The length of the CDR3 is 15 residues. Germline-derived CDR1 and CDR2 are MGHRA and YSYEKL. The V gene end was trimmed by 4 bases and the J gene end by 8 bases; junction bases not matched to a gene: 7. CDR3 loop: CASSPTGGPDSPLHF. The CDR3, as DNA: TGCGCCAGCAGCCCAACAGGGGGGCCAGATTCACCCCTCCACTTT.

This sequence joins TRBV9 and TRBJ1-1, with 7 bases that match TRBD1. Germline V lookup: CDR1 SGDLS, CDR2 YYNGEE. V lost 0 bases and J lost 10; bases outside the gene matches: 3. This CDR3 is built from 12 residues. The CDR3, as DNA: TGTGCCAGCAGCGTAGAGGGGGCTGGAGCTTTCTTT. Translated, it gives CASSVEGAGAFF. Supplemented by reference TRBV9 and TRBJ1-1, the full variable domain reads DSGVTQTPKHLITATGQRVTLRCSPRSGDLSVYWYQQSLDQGLQFLIQYYNGEERAKGNILERFSAQQFPDLHSELNLSSLELGDSALYFCASSVEGAGAFFGQGTRLTVV.

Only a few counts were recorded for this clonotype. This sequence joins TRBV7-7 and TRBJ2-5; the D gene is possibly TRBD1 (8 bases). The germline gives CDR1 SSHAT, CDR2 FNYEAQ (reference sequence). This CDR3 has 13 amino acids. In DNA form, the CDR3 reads TGTGCTAGCCGTACAGGGGGGGCGGTGACCCAGTACTTC. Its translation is CASRTGGAVTQYF.

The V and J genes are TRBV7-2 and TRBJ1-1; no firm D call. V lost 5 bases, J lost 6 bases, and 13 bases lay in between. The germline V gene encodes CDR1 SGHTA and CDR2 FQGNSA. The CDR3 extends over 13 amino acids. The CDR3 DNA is TGTGCCAGCAGCAAACGCGGTTGCGCTGAAGCTTTCTTT. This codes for CASSKRGCAEAFF.

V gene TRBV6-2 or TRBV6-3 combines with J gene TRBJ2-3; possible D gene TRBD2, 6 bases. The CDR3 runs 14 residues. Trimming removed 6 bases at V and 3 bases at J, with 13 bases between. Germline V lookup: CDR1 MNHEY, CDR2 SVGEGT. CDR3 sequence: CASSQPTRTDTQYF. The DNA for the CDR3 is TGTGCCAGCAGCCAACCGACTAGAACAGATACGCAGTATTTT.

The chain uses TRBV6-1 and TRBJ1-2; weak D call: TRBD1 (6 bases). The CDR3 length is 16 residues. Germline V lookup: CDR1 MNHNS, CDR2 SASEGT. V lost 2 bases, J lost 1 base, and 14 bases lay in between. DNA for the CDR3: TGTGCCAGCAGTGAAAAGAGGGGGGTCCTTAACTATGGCTACACCTTC. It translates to CASSEKRGVLNYGYTF.

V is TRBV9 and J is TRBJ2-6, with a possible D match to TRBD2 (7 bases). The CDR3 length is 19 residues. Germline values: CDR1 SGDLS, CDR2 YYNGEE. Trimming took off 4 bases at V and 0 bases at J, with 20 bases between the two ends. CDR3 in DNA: TGTGCCAGCAGCACCTACGCGGGGGCAGAGAGCTCTGGGGCCAACGTCCTGACTTTC. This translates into CASSTYAGAESSGANVLTF.

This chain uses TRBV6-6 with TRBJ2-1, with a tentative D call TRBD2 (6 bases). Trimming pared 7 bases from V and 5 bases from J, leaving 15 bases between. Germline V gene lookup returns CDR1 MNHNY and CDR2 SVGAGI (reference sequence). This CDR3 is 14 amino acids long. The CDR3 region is CASIGTGLHNEQFF. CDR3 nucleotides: TGTGCCAGCATCGGGACTGGATTACACAATGAGCAGTTCTTC.

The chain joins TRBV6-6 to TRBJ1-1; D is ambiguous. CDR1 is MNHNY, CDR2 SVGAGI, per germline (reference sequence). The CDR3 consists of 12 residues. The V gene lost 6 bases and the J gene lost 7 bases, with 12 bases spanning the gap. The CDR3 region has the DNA TGTGCCAGCAGCCAAAACATTAATGAAGCTTTCTTT. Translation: CASSQNINEAFF.

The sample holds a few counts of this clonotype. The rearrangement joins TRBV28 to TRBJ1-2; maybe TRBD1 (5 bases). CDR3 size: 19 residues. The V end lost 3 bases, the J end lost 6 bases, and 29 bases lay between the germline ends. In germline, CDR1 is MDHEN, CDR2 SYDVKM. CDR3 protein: CASSFRTPGPERLSNGYTF. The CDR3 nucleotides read TGTGCCAGCAGTTTTAGGACGCCGGGACCTGAAAGGTTAAGTAATGGCTACACCTTC.

The CDR3 region is CASSYSVIVTEAFF. DNA of the CDR3: TGTGCCAGCAGTTACTCGGTCATTGTCACTGAAGCTTTCTTT. The rearrangement links TRBV6-6 to TRBJ1-1; no clear D gene. Germline-derived CDR1 and CDR2 are MNHNY and SVGAGI (reference sequence). Trimming pared 0 bases from V and 4 bases from J, leaving 9 bases between. The CDR3 covers 14 residues.